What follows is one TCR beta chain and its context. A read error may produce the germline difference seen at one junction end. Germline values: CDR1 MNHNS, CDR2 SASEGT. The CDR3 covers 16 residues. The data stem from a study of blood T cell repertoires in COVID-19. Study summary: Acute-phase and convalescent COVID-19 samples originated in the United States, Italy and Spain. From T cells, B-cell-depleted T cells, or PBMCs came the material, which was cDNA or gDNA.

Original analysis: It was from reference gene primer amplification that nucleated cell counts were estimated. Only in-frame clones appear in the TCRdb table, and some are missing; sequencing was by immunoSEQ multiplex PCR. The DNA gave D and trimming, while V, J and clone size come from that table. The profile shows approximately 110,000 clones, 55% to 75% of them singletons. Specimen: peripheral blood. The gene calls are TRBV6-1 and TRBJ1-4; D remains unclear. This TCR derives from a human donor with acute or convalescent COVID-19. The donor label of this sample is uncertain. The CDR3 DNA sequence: TGTGCCAGCCGTGATCCCGGAGGGATGGAGAGGGAAAAACTGTTTTTT. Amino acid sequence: CASRDPGGMEREKLFF.